This TCR beta chain is drawn from a study of blood T cells in healthy people across ages. Alongside a J-beta primer mix, a sample-barcoded 5' primer served in a second PCR lasting about 7 to 12 cycles. TCRdb independently ran MiXCR on the 5' RACE reads; one entry per CDR3 protein. Here the sample spans around 870,000 distinct CDR3 sequences, under 35% being singletons. This clonotype was observed at least ten times. One base away lies a much larger clone, so this may be a sequencing read error. CDR1 and CDR2 from the germline V gene are SGHTA and FQGNSA. The CDR3 extends over 11 amino acids. V was trimmed by 4 bases and J by 4 bases, leaving 3 bases between them. Each donor's blood draw was 8.5 to 10 milliliters of peripheral blood.

The rearrangement uses TRBV7-2 and TRBJ2-3; D is uncertain. Material: blood. This receptor was identified in a woman of 80 years or more in good health. The chain's CDR3 is CASSYADTQYF. CDR3 bases: TGTGCCAGCAGCTACGCAGATACGCAGTATTTT. Based on the CDR3 plus reference TRBV7-2 and TRBJ2-3, the full variable domain is GAGVSQSPSNKVTEKGKDVELRCDPISGHTALYWYRQSLGQGLEFLIYFQGNSAPDKSGLPSDRFSAERTGGSVSTLTIQRTQQEDSAVYLCASSYADTQYFGPGTRLTVL.